Below are 18 T cell receptor beta chains sequenced from a single sample in a study of shared clonotypes between healthy human individuals. Some clones are missing from TCRdb's copy, which holds only in-frame ones; the method was immunoSEQ multiplex PCR. This sample has about 2.4 million clones, with 93% found just once. Specimen: naive CD4+ T cells from PBMCs. Subset of the sample: CD45RA+ positively selected. The receptor set was obtained from a man younger than 35 in good health. Some clones in this sample may be carry-over from other donors' samples.

The rearrangement uses TRBV30 and TRBJ2-7; possible D gene TRBD2, 7 bases. There are 11 residues in the CDR3. Trimming left V 3 bases short and J 5 bases short, with 8 bases between. Looked up from germline, CDR1 is GTSNPN and CDR2 is SVGIG (reference sequence). As DNA, the CDR3 is TGTGCCTGGAGGGGGGGGCACGAGCAGTACTTC. Encoded protein: CAWRGGHEQYF.

V usage is TRBV5-1 and J usage is TRBJ2-7; weak D call: TRBD2 (6 bases). Germline V CDR1 and CDR2: SGHRS, YFSETQ. The ends were cut back, 7 bases at V and 6 bases at J, with 23 bases in the middle. The CDR3 has 15 amino acids. The CDR3 DNA reads TGCGCCAGCTGTCCAAGCCCGGGGGAGGACGGCGAGCAGTACTTC. Protein: CASCPSPGEDGEQYF.

Regarding this clone: The identical CDR3 is also encoded by other nucleotide sequences in the sample. V is TRBV11-2 and J is TRBJ2-1; TRBD2 aligns across 7 bases. Germline trimming cut 0 bases from V and 12 bases from J; bases unmatched to any gene: 2. The CDR3 sequence is 12 residues long. Germline V gene lookup returns CDR1 SGHAT and CDR2 FQNNGV. The CDR3 nucleotides read TGTGCCAGCAGCTTAGACCCGGGGGGGCAGTTCTTC. Translation: CASSLDPGGQFF. Variable domain in full (rest from reference TRBV11-2 and TRBJ2-1): EAGVAQSPRYKIIEKRQSVAFWCNPISGHATLYWYQQILGQGPKLLIQFQNNGVVDDSQLPKDRFSAERLKGVDSTLKIQPAKLEDSAVYLCASSLDPGGQFFGPGTRLTVL.

This chain uses TRBV5-5 with TRBJ2-2, with D perhaps TRBD1 or TRBD2 (6 bases each). The CDR3 covers 16 residues. CDR1 SGHKS and CDR2 YYEKEE come from the germline V gene (reference sequence). The ends were cut back, 1 base at V and 4 bases at J, with 14 bases in the middle. DNA of the CDR3: TGTGCCAGCAGCTTGTCCGGGGGCAGGAGCACCGGGGAGCTGTTTTTT. Its protein product is CASSLSGGRSTGELFF.

The V call is TRBV30, the J call TRBJ1-2; tentative D call: TRBD1 (6 bases). This CDR3 has 14 amino acids. The ends were cut back, 0 bases at V and 8 bases at J, with 16 bases in the middle. Germline V CDR1 and CDR2: GTSNPN, SVGIG (reference sequence). The CDR3 loop is CAWSVLTGNSGYTF. The CDR3 DNA reads TGTGCCTGGAGTGTACTAACAGGGAATTCGGGCTACACCTTC.

This sequence joins TRBV6-6 and TRBJ2-1; weak D call: TRBD1 (6 bases). Germline V gene sequence: CDR1 MNHNY, CDR2 SVGAGI (reference sequence). The CDR3 runs 15 residues. Trimming cost V 4 bases and J 10 bases, with 20 bases left between them. The CDR3 region is CASSLPQGTWDEQFF. The CDR3 nucleotides are TGTGCCAGCAGTTTACCACAGGGCACATGGGACGAGCAGTTCTTC.

The CDR3 sequence is CASSLDGEGEAFF. In DNA form, the CDR3 reads TGCGCCAGCAGCTTGGATGGTGAGGGTGAAGCTTTCTTT. The J gene is TRBJ1-1, the V gene TRBV5-1, with unresolved D. The V gene lost 0 bases and the J gene lost 7 bases, with 10 bases spanning the gap. CDR1 SGHRS and CDR2 YFSETQ come from the germline V gene. The CDR3 has 13 residues.

The chain combines TRBV7-9 with TRBJ1-5, with unresolved D. The CDR3 totals 14 residues. From germline, CDR1 is SEHNR and CDR2 FQNEAQ (reference sequence). The V end lost 1 base, the J end lost 5 bases, and 9 bases lay between the germline ends. CDR3 coding DNA: TGTGCCAGCAGCTTAGGACAAGGGCATCAGCCCCAGCATTTT. Its translation: CASSLGQGHQPQHF.

This chain connects TRBV5-4 to TRBJ2-2, with 7 bases matching TRBD2. Germline CDR1 reads SGHNT; CDR2 reads YYREEE (reference sequence). This CDR3 region has 14 residues. V gave up 6 bases and J gave up 0 bases; unmatched junction bases: 2. The CDR3 bases are TGTGCCAGCAACCGGGAGGCGAACACCGGGGAGCTGTTTTTT. It translates to CASNREANTGELFF.

This chain links TRBV9 with TRBJ1-3; TRBD1 is a possible D gene (6 bases). From germline, CDR1 is SGDLS and CDR2 YYNGEE. With 3 bases removed from V and 3 bases from J, the gap between germline ends came to 16 bases. The CDR3 contains 16 residues. CDR3 sequence reads: CASSETLQGLGNTIYF. The CDR3 nucleotides read TGTGCCAGCAGCGAGACCTTACAGGGACTTGGAAACACCATATATTTT.

V usage is TRBV28 and J usage is TRBJ2-2, with D uncertain. Deletions cut 7 bases from V and 3 bases from J, with 9 bases between. This CDR3 comprises 13 residues. In germline, CDR1 is MDHEN, CDR2 SYDVKM. CDR3 in amino acids: CASTGPYTGELFF. The CDR3 nucleotides read TGTGCCAGCACCGGACCCTACACCGGGGAGCTGTTTTTT.

The chain combines TRBV7-2 with TRBJ2-5, with TRBD1 matching 9 bases. With V trimmed by 8 bases and J by 5 bases, 12 bases remained unmatched. From germline, CDR1 is SGHTA and CDR2 FQGNSA. The CDR3 extends over 15 amino acids. CDR3 in DNA: TGTGCCAGCGGCCGACAACAGGGGGCGTGGGAGACCCAGTACTTC. Translated, it gives CASGRQQGAWETQYF. Full variable domain (outside the CDR3, taken from reference TRBV7-2 and TRBJ2-5): GAGVSQSPSNKVTEKGKDVELRCDPISGHTALYWYRQSLGQGLEFLIYFQGNSAPDKSGLPSDRFSAERTGGSVSTLTIQRTQQEDSAVYLCASGRQQGAWETQYFGPGTRLLVL.

Concerning this clone: The junction does not match germline at one end; this may be a read error. The chain is built from TRBV6-1 and TRBJ2-1; TRBD1 is a possible D gene (6 bases). Per the germline V gene, CDR1 is MNHNS and CDR2 is SASEGT. CDR3 size: 13 residues. The CDR3 spells CASSQAGVGEQFF. For the CDR3, the DNA is TGTGCCAGCAGTCAAGCAGGGGTGGGTGAGCAGTTCTTC.

The gene calls are TRBV2 and TRBJ2-1; 10 bases are shared with TRBD2. Unmatched junction bases numbered 6, after V lost 6 bases and J lost 4 bases. Germline lookup yields CDR1 SNHLY and CDR2 FYNNEI. The CDR3 consists of 15 residues. CDR3: CASRPTSGTYNEQFF. DNA of the CDR3: TGTGCCAGCAGACCAACTAGCGGGACTTACAATGAGCAGTTCTTC.

The chain recombines TRBV29-1 with TRBJ2-5, with a possible D match to TRBD2 (7 bases). This CDR3 contains 17 residues. The germline V gene encodes CDR1 SQVTM and CDR2 ANQGSEA. V was cut by 7 bases and J by 1 base, with 25 bases left in between. The CDR3 DNA reads as TGCAGCGCTGGGAGCGGGACACCCTGGCTCATCCAAGAGACCCAGTACTTC. Translation: CSAGSGTPWLIQETQYF. The full variable domain, with the rest looked up from reference TRBV29-1 and TRBJ2-5, is SAVISQKPSRDICQRGTSLTIQCQVDSQVTMMFWYRQQPGQSLTLIATANQGSEATYESGFVIDKFPISRPNLTFSTLTVSNMSPEDSSIYLCSAGSGTPWLIQETQYFGPGTRLLVL.

The chain has TRBV25-1 and TRBJ2-2; the match to TRBD1 covers 7 bases. The CDR3 runs 14 residues. The junction had 5 bases not matched to a gene; V was cut back by 7 bases and J by 3 bases. Germline V gene data show CDR1 as MGHDK and CDR2 as SYGVNS. The CDR3, as DNA: TGTGCCAGCACCCGAGGGGGCGACACCGGGGAGCTGTTTTTT. Its translation is CASTRGGDTGELFF.

The gene calls are TRBV7-9 and TRBJ2-1; 9 bases map to TRBD2. CDR3 length: 16 residues. V lost 1 base to trimming and J lost 4 bases; unmatched junction nucleotides: 5. Germline values: CDR1 SEHNR, CDR2 FQNEAQ (reference sequence). The CDR3 DNA reads as TGTGCCAGCAGCTTAGGGCGGGAGGGCAGATACAATGAGCAGTTCTTC. It codes for CASSLGREGRYNEQFF.

The gene calls are TRBV28 and TRBJ1-2; 7 bases are a match to TRBD1. The germline gives CDR1 MDHEN, CDR2 SYDVKM. V dropped 4 bases and J dropped 3; count of bases not matched to a gene: 5. The CDR3 consists of 14 residues. The CDR3 DNA reads as TGTGCCAGCAGTTCAGGGACAGTTGACTATGGCTACACCTTC. Protein product: CASSSGTVDYGYTF.